The 20 T cell receptor beta chains below were found in one sample sequenced in a study of siplizumab effects on memory and regulatory T cells. Measured with immunoSEQ multiplex PCR; TCRdb has only the in-frame clones, and not every one. Among under 110,000 clones listed, 85% to 95% were seen once. Sequencing input: non-Treg CD4+ T cells sorted from blood. The source is a human donor in good health.

This clone occurred once. This sequence joins TRBV23-1 and TRBJ1-5; D is ambiguous. TRBV23-1 qualifies as an ORF whose function is uncertain. CDR3 length: 17 residues. Trimming removed 0 bases at V and 5 bases at J, with 17 bases between. CDR3 region: CASSQSIPPGKDQPQHF. CDR3 sequence (DNA): TGCGCCAGCAGTCAATCGATCCCACCGGGGAAGGATCAGCCCCAGCATTTT.

V and J are TRBV28 and TRBJ1-2; D not certain. CDR3 length equals 15 residues. Per the germline V gene, CDR1 is MDHEN and CDR2 is SYDVKM. Trimming took off 6 bases at V and 0 bases at J, with 14 bases between the two ends. CDR3 nucleotide sequence: TGTGCCAGCAGGAAAAGAACAGCCACTAACTATGGCTACACCTTC. Amino acids: CASRKRTATNYGYTF.

The table lists this clone with a few counts. The V call is TRBV19, the J call TRBJ2-4; 9 positions match TRBD1. The CDR3 is 13 residues long. The ends lost 4 bases at V and 6 bases at J; junction bases unmatched: 1. Germline loops: CDR1 LNHDA, CDR2 SQIVND (reference sequence). CDR3 sequence (DNA): TGTGCCAGTAGTACGGGACAGGGAAACATTCAGTACTTC. This encodes CASSTGQGNIQYF.

This chain uses TRBV9 with TRBJ1-1; the D is unclear. V was cut by 4 bases and J by 4 bases, with 17 bases left in between. Germline V gene sequence: CDR1 SGDLS, CDR2 YYNGEE. This CDR3 contains 15 residues. CDR3 residues: CASSPRLRETTEAFF. The CDR3 DNA reads as TGTGCCAGCAGCCCCCGTTTACGCGAGACCACTGAAGCTTTCTTT.

The chain couples TRBV13 to TRBJ1-1, with D hard to call. Germline CDR1 is PRHDT and CDR2 is FYEKMQ (reference sequence). Trimming cost V 0 bases and J 3 bases, with 17 bases left between them. CDR3 length equals 17 residues. The CDR3 spells CASSLGSNSRWDTEAFF. CDR3 coding DNA: TGTGCCAGCAGCTTAGGGTCCAACTCTCGCTGGGACACTGAAGCTTTCTTT.

The chain couples TRBV6-1 to TRBJ1-1; no reliable D call. Germline V lookup: CDR1 MNHNS, CDR2 SASEGT. Trimming took 3 bases from V and 5 from J, leaving 7 bases between them. There are 12 residues in the CDR3. The CDR3 spells CASSDVGTEAFF. The CDR3 DNA reads as TGTGCCAGCAGTGATGTGGGGACTGAAGCTTTCTTT.

The chain links TRBV14 to TRBJ1-4; 10 nucleotides align to TRBD1. The CDR3 covers 15 residues. Germline trimming cut 4 bases from V and 7 bases from J; bases unmatched to any gene: 6. The germline CDR1 and CDR2 sequences are SGHDN and FVKESK. For the CDR3, the DNA is TGTGCCAGCAGCCCTAGACAGGGGGCCGGTGAAAAACTGTTTTTT. Protein sequence: CASSPRQGAGEKLFF.

This clone was seen once. This chain's CDR3 is CASSRETGGGEKLFF. The CDR3 bases are TGTGCCAGCAGCCGTGAGACAGGGGGGGGTGAAAAACTGTTTTTT. V and J are TRBV7-2 and TRBJ1-4; 9 bases match TRBD1. V lost 5 bases, J lost 7 bases, and 8 bases stayed unmatched. The CDR3 extends over 15 amino acids. Germline assignment: CDR1 SGHTA and CDR2 FQGNSA.

The chain couples TRBV19 to TRBJ1-4, with 7 bases identical to TRBD1. The CDR3 runs to 17 residues. Germline V CDR1 and CDR2: LNHDA, SQIVND (reference sequence). The V segment lost 4 bases and the J segment 3 bases; nucleotides outside the gene matches: 11. This chain's CDR3 is CASSKSPGQKPNEKLFF. The CDR3 region has the DNA TGTGCCAGTAGTAAATCTCCGGGACAGAAACCTAATGAAAAACTGTTTTTT.

The V call is TRBV28, the J call TRBJ1-2; 9 bases are a match to TRBD1. The CDR3 is 13 residues long. Per germline, CDR1 MDHEN and CDR2 SYDVKM. J lost 8 bases, V lost 5 bases, and 6 bases had no gene match. The CDR3 coding sequence is TGTGCCAGCAGTCAGACAGGGGGAAGCGGCTACACCTTC. Its translation is CASSQTGGSGYTF.

The V gene is TRBV6-6, the J gene TRBJ1-5; no clear D. Germline CDR1 MNHNY, CDR2 SVGAGI (reference sequence). The CDR3 is 12 amino acids. The V end lost 6 bases, the J end lost 1 base, and 4 bases lay between the germline ends. CDR3: CASRDSNQPQHF. The CDR3 DNA is TGTGCCAGCAGGGACAGCAATCAGCCCCAGCATTTT.

The V call is TRBV2, the J call TRBJ2-1; D call uncertain. V was pared by 7 bases and J by 10 bases, with 11 bases between. There are 11 residues in the CDR3. Germline values: CDR1 SNHLY, CDR2 FYNNEI. CDR3 sequence reads: CASTDSLEQFF. CDR3 DNA: TGTGCCAGCACTGACTCCCTGGAGCAGTTCTTC. The variable domain in full, completed from reference TRBV2 and TRBJ2-1, reads EPEVTQTPSHQVTQMGQEVILRCVPISNHLYFYWYRQILGQKVEFLVSFYNNEISEKSEIFDDQFSVERPDGSNFTLKIRSTKLEDSAMYFCASTDSLEQFFGPGTRLTVL.

The CDR3 here is CASSALGSTDTQYF. The CDR3 DNA sequence: TGTGCCAGCAGCGCCCTGGGGAGCACAGATACGCAGTATTTT. The chain links TRBV6-5 to TRBJ2-3; D uncertain. Trimming cost V 6 bases and J 0 bases, with 10 bases left between them. CDR3 size: 14 residues. CDR1 is MNHEY and CDR2 is SVGAGI in the germline V gene.

CDR3 nucleotide sequence: TGTGCCAGCAGCTTAATCTACGAGCAGTACTTC. Translation: CASSLIYEQYF. The chain joins TRBV7-2 to TRBJ2-7; D is unclear. This CDR3 is 11 amino acids long. CDR1 SGHTA and CDR2 FQGNSA come from the germline V gene. Trimming cost V 2 bases and J 3 bases, with 2 bases left between them.

In its sample, this clone was seen a few times. The chain couples TRBV29-1 to TRBJ2-5; D gene ambiguous. The germline V gene has CDR1 SQVTM and CDR2 ANQGSEA. V was pared by 7 bases and J by 4 bases, with 10 bases between. The CDR3 extends over 11 amino acids. The CDR3 sequence is CSAAQGETQYF. As DNA, the CDR3 is TGCAGCGCGGCCCAAGGAGAGACCCAGTACTTC.

The J gene is TRBJ1-3, the V gene TRBV27; 7 bases line up with TRBD1. Germline CDR1 and CDR2: MNHEY and SMNVEV (reference sequence). With V trimmed by 5 bases and J by 0 bases, 7 bases remained unmatched. This CDR3 has 16 residues. CDR3 protein: CASSRQGQYSGNTIYF. The DNA of the CDR3 is TGTGCCAGCAGTCGGCAGGGACAGTACTCTGGAAACACCATATATTTT.

The CDR3 loop reads CASSSETGPPRGTIYF. In nucleotides, the CDR3 is TGTGCCAGCAGTTCCGAGACAGGACCCCCTCGCGGCACCATATATTTT. The rearrangement uses TRBV6-6 and TRBJ1-3; possibly TRBD1 for D (6 bases). The V gene's germline CDR1 is MNHNY and CDR2 SVGAGI (reference sequence). Trimming pared 4 bases from V and 9 bases from J, leaving 22 bases between. This CDR3 has 16 residues.

The rearrangement joins TRBV28 to TRBJ2-1, with 9 bases fitting TRBD1. The CDR3 has 13 residues. The germline CDR1 and CDR2 sequences are MDHEN and SYDVKM. V lost 6 bases and J lost 8; bases outside the gene matches: 5. DNA of the CDR3: TGTGCCAGCAGCCCCTGGACAGGGGATGAGCAGTTCTTC. Translated: CASSPWTGDEQFF.

This clone has only a few counts. J is TRBJ1-1 and V is TRBV6-1, with TRBD1 identical over 7 bases. Germline CDR1 and CDR2: MNHNS and SASEGT. V lost 2 bases to trimming and J lost 10 bases; unmatched junction nucleotides: 4. The CDR3 runs 12 residues. Here the CDR3 DNA reads TGTGCCAGCAGTGAATACAGGGGAGTAGCTTTCTTT. Protein product: CASSEYRGVAFF.

The rearrangement links TRBV29-1 to TRBJ2-7; D not certain. Germline assignment: CDR1 SQVTM and CDR2 ANQGSEA. Trimming removed 6 bases from V and 6 bases from J, with 9 bases in between. The CDR3 spans 10 residues. CDR3 loop: CSVRDIEQYF. As DNA, the CDR3 is TGCAGCGTCCGAGACATCGAGCAGTACTTC.